This entry lists 6 T cell receptor beta chains sequenced from one sample in a study of blood T cell repertoires in COVID-19. The repertoire was sequenced with immunoSEQ multiplex PCR; TCRdb's copy has only in-frame clones and lacks some. This sample carries more than 300,000 clones, approximately 89% of them seen once, and the ten largest clones take roughly 0.9%. Sequencing was done on a sample of PBMCs or T cells enriched from blood (not recorded which). The receptors stem from a woman between 40 and 55 years old who had been exposed to COVID-19.

The chain recombines TRBV3-1 (or the pseudogene TRBV3-2) with TRBJ2-5; a weak D match, TRBD1 (6 bases). The germline CDR1 and CDR2 sequences are LGHDT and YNNKEL (reference sequence). The CDR3 runs 14 residues. V was clipped by 4 bases and J by 3 bases, with 12 bases between them. The CDR3 region has the DNA TGTGCCAGCAGCCCCTGGGACAAGAAAGAGACCCAGTACTTC. Its translation is CASSPWDKKETQYF.

The V and J genes are TRBV18 and TRBJ2-5; 8 bases align to TRBD2. Per germline, CDR1 KGHSH and CDR2 LQKENI. V was clipped by 2 bases and J by 5 bases; unmatched bases: 7. The CDR3 is 15 amino acids. This CDR3 reads CASSPAGGVRETQYF. As DNA, the CDR3 is TGTGCCAGCTCACCAGCGGGGGGAGTGAGGGAGACCCAGTACTTC.

The chain links TRBV5-6 to TRBJ1-6, with a weak D call TRBD1 (6 bases). Trimming pared 4 bases from V and 3 bases from J, leaving 14 bases between. CDR3 length equals 16 residues. Germline V gene sequence: CDR1 SGHDT, CDR2 YYEEEE. CDR3: CASSPGLDSYNSPLHF. In DNA, the CDR3 is TGTGCCAGCAGCCCGGGGCTGGACAGCTATAATTCACCCCTCCACTTT.

CDR3 sequence: CASSGRGAEAFF. CDR3 coding DNA: TGTGCCAGCAGTGGGAGGGGGGCTGAAGCTTTCTTT. The chain uses TRBV6-2 or TRBV6-3 and TRBJ1-1; D possibly corresponds to TRBD1 (6 bases). The CDR3 has 12 residues. V gave up 5 bases and J gave up 6 bases, with 10 bases separating them. Germline CDR1 reads MNHEY; CDR2 reads SVGEGT.

The chain carries TRBV5-4 and TRBJ2-3; 12 nucleotides line up with TRBD2. The length of the CDR3 is 15 residues. The trim removed 4 bases at V and 11 bases at J, leaving 11 bases unmatched. The V gene's germline CDR1 is SGHNT and CDR2 YYREEE (reference sequence). The CDR3 region is CASSTAGTSGQGQYF. The DNA of the CDR3 is TGTGCCAGCAGCACCGCCGGGACTAGCGGGCAGGGGCAGTATTTT.

J is TRBJ2-2 and V is TRBV7-6, with D maybe TRBD2 (5 bases). V was clipped by 5 bases and J by 5 bases, with 6 bases between them. Germline V CDR1 and CDR2: SGHVS, FNYEAQ. The CDR3 sequence is 12 residues long. The CDR3 region is CASSRGTGELFF. The CDR3 DNA is TGTGCCAGCAGCCGCGGGACCGGGGAGCTGTTTTTT. Full variable domain (outside the CDR3, taken from reference TRBV7-6 and TRBJ2-2): GAGVSQSPRYKVTKRGQDVALRCDPISGHVSLYWYRQALGQGPEFLTYFNYEAQQDKSGLPNDRFSAERPEGSISTLTIQRTEQRDSAMYRCASSRGTGELFFGEGSRLTVL.